The clone carrying this T cell receptor (beta chain) was counted a few times. The data were taken from a study of T-cell reconstitution after alpha-beta-depleted transplantation in children. A library of TCRbeta sequences, prepared with unique molecular identifiers, was generated. MiXCR was run by TCRdb on the PCR reads, yielding one entry per CDR3 protein. The table records about 610,000 distinct CDR3 sequences, about 11% of them present only once. Germline assignment: CDR1 LGHNA and CDR2 YNFKEQ. The ends lost 1 base at V and 2 bases at J; junction bases unmatched: 6. The CDR3 contains 16 residues. The sample was PBMCs from the stem cell graft donor, taken from the stem cell graft. This receptor was taken from a human donor who donated a stem cell graft to a child with acute myeloid leukemia. The J gene is TRBJ2-7, the V gene TRBV4-2; 9 nucleotides match TRBD2. In DNA form, the CDR3 reads TGTGCCAGCAGCCAAGGCCCCGGGACTAGCACCTACGAGCAGTACTTC. Its protein product is CASSQGPGTSTYEQYF.